Listed here are 14 T cell receptor beta chains from one sample, sequenced in a study of post-analysis software for immune sequencing data. These receptors have no known antigen. Sequencing libraries made from TCR beta cDNA carried unique molecular identifiers. TCRdb analysed the PCR reads with MiXCR anew, one entry per CDR3 protein. The sample shows some 500,000 distinct CDR3 sequences, nearly 45% of them seen only once. Broader study findings: Relative to controls, patients had five TRBV segments at higher frequency, with TRBV5-6, TRBV5-1 and TRBV20-1 among these.

Sequencing was carried out using blood. These receptors were obtained from a girl aged 5-17 years with multiple sclerosis.

The gene calls are TRBV6-6 and TRBJ1-1; D gene ambiguous. Germline V gene sequence: CDR1 MNHNY, CDR2 SVGAGI (reference sequence). The CDR3 covers 13 residues. Trimming stripped 5 bases from V and 1 base from J, with 8 bases between. In DNA, the CDR3 is TGTGCCAGCAGTGTAGAACCGAACACTGAAGCTTTCTTT. Its protein is CASSVEPNTEAFF.

This chain joins TRBV6-1 and TRBJ2-1; D ambiguous. Germline values: CDR1 MNHNS, CDR2 SASEGT. The CDR3 loop spans 14 amino acids. Trimming removed 6 bases at V and 0 bases at J, with 9 bases between. In DNA form, the CDR3 reads TGTGCCAGCAGGTGCTCAGGCTCCTACAATGAGCAGTTCTTC. Translation gives CASRCSGSYNEQFF.

The rearrangement uses TRBV6-5 and TRBJ1-5, with 10 bases identical to TRBD1. Losses at the gene ends were 4 bases for V and 7 bases for J; bases not matched to a gene: 10. This CDR3 region has 16 residues. Germline loops: CDR1 MNHEY, CDR2 SVGAGI. The DNA for the CDR3 is TGTGCCAGCAGTTCGACCGGGACAGGGGTTGGACAGCCCCAGCATTTT. Residues: CASSSTGTGVGQPQHF.

V usage is TRBV5-6 and J usage is TRBJ2-1; TRBD2 matches 9 bases. The CDR3 extends over 16 amino acids. Germline CDR1 SGHDT, CDR2 YYEEEE. Trimming took 2 bases from V and 7 from J; bases not matched to a gene: 10. CDR3 residues: CASSFWREGRPNEQFF. DNA of the CDR3: TGTGCCAGCAGCTTTTGGCGGGAGGGCCGTCCGAATGAGCAGTTCTTC.

The chain has TRBV6-2 or TRBV6-3 and TRBJ1-5, with D uncertain. V was clipped by 2 bases and J by 5 bases, with 19 bases between them. Germline CDR1 and CDR2: MNHEY and SVGEGT. The CDR3 totals 17 residues. The CDR3 reads CASSYTLIGKSDQPQHF. CDR3 nucleotide sequence: TGTGCCAGCAGTTACACGTTAATAGGGAAGAGCGATCAGCCCCAGCATTTT.

This chain connects TRBV12-3 or TRBV12-4 to TRBJ2-1, with D hard to call. The CDR3 runs 13 residues. Trimming pared 0 bases from V and 9 bases from J, leaving 9 bases between. The CDR3 region is CASSLALRSEQFF. The DNA of the CDR3 is TGTGCCAGCAGTTTAGCGCTCAGATCTGAGCAGTTCTTC.

V and J are TRBV20-1 and TRBJ2-3; 11 positions agree with TRBD2. CDR1 is DFQATT and CDR2 is SNEGSKA in the germline V gene (reference sequence). After removal of 3 bases from V and 5 bases from J, the junction contained 4 bases not matched to a gene. The CDR3 is 14 amino acids. The CDR3 DNA follows: TGCAGTGCTAGCACTAGCGGGGGTGGAGATACGCAGTATTTT. Protein sequence: CSASTSGGGDTQYF.

This clonotype has only a few counts. This chain joins TRBV5-6 and TRBJ2-1; 9 bases match TRBD1. The CDR3 covers 14 residues. With 3 bases clipped from V and 6 bases from J, the junction kept 4 bases outside the gene matches. In germline, CDR1 is SGHDT, CDR2 YYEEEE. DNA for the CDR3: TGTGCCAGCAGCTGGGGGACAGGGACCAATGAGCAGTTCTTC. It encodes CASSWGTGTNEQFF.

This clonotype was detected many times. The chain is built from TRBV7-3 and TRBJ2-3; D unresolved. Germline CDR1 SGHTA, CDR2 FQGTGA. This CDR3 has 13 amino acids. Trimming removed 6 bases from V and 0 bases from J, with 7 bases in between. DNA for the CDR3: TGTGCCAGCAGTTCCCCCAGCACAGATACGCAGTATTTT. Residues: CASSSPSTDTQYF.

The chain has TRBV7-9 and TRBJ2-7, with 7 bases identical to TRBD2. J gave up 2 bases and V 3 bases, and 16 bases lay outside the gene matches. The CDR3 sequence is 18 residues long. Germline CDR1 is SEHNR and CDR2 is FQNEAQ (reference sequence). For the CDR3, the DNA is TGTGCCAGCAGCTTCACTCCACCGGGTTTGGGGGGGACCTACGAGCAGTACTTC. Its protein product is CASSFTPPGLGGTYEQYF.

DNA of the CDR3: TGTGCCAGCAGGTTTAGCGGGAGTAAAAATGAGCAGTTCTTC. Its protein is CASRFSGSKNEQFF. The chain joins TRBV12-3 or TRBV12-4 to TRBJ2-1; TRBD2 agrees at 9 bases. V lost 6 bases to trimming and J lost 7 bases; unmatched junction nucleotides: 7. The CDR3 covers 14 residues.

This clonotype was seen a handful of times. This chain joins TRBV11-1 and TRBJ2-1, with 8 bases identical to TRBD2. The length of the CDR3 is 21 residues. The germline CDR1 and CDR2 sequences are SGHAT and FQDESV (reference sequence). The ends lost 1 base at V and 1 base at J; junction bases unmatched: 18. In DNA form, the CDR3 reads TGTGCCAGCAGCTTAGAAGGGGCGGGAGGAGCATCCTACAGGTCCTACAATGAGCAGTTCTTC. Translated: CASSLEGAGGASYRSYNEQFF.

The chain uses TRBV29-1 and TRBJ2-3; 8 bases are shared with TRBD2. With 6 bases clipped from V and 7 bases from J, the junction kept 15 bases outside the gene matches. This CDR3 is built from 15 residues. Germline values: CDR1 SQVTM, CDR2 ANQGSEA. This CDR3 reads CSVIQPGLGIYTQYF. CDR3 sequence (DNA): TGCAGCGTGATTCAACCGGGACTAGGGATCTATACGCAGTATTTT.

The rearrangement uses TRBV28 and TRBJ1-2, with D possibly TRBD1 on 5 matching bases. Germline CDR1 and CDR2: MDHEN and SYDVKM. Deletions cut 3 bases from V and 2 bases from J, with 10 bases between. CDR3 length equals 14 residues. The CDR3, as DNA: TGTGCCAGCAGTTTCGGAGGGGAAAACTATGGCTACACCTTC. Translating it yields CASSFGGENYGYTF.